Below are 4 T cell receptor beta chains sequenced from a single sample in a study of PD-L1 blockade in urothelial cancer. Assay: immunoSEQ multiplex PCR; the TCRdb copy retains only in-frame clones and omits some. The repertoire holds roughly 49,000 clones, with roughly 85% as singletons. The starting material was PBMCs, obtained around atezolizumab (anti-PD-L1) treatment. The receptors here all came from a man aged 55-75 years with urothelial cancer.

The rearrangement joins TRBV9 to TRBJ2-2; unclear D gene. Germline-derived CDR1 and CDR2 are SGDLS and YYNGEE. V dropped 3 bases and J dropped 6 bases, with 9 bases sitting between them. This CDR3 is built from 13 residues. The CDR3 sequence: CASSARVAGELFF. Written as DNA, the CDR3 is TGTGCCAGCAGCGCCCGGGTAGCCGGGGAGCTGTTTTTT.

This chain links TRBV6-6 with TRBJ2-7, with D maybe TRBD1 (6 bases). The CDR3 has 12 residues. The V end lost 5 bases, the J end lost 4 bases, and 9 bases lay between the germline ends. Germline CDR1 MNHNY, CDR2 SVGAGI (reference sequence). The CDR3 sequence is CASSVTGYEQYF. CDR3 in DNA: TGTGCCAGCAGTGTGACAGGATACGAGCAGTACTTC.

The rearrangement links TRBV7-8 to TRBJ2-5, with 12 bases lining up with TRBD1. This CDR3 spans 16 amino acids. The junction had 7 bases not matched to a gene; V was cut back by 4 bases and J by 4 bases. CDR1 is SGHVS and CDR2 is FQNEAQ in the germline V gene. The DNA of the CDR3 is TGTGCCAGCAGCTACGCCGGGACAGGGGGCAGAGAGACCCAGTACTTC. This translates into CASSYAGTGGRETQYF.

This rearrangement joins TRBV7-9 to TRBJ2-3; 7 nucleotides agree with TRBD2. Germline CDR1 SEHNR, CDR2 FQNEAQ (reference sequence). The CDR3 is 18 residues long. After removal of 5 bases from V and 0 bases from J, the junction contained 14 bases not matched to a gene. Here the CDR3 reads CASSPLQTSSGSTDTQYF. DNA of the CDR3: TGTGCCAGCAGCCCTCTTCAAACCTCTAGCGGCAGCACAGATACGCAGTATTTT.